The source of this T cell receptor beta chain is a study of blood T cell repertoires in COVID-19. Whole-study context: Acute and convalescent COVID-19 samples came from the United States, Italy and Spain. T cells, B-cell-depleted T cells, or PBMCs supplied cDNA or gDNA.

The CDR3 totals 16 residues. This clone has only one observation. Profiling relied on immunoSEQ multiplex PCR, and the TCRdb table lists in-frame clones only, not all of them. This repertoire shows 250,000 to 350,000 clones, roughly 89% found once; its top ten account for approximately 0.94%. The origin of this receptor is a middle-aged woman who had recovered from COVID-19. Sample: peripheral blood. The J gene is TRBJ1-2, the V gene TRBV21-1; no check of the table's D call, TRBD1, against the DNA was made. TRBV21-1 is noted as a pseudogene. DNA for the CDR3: TGTGCCAGCACCTTACAGACAGGGACTCTTAACTATGGCTACACCTTC. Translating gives CASTLQTGTLNYGYTF.